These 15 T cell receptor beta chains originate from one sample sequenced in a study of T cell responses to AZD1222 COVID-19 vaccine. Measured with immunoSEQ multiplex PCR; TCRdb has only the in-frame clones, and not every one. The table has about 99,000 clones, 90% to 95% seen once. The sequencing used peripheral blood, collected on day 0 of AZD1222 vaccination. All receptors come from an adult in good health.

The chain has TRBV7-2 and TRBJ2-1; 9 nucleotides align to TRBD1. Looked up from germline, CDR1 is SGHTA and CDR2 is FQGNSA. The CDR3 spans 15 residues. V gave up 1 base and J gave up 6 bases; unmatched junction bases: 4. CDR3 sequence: CASSLEGQGLNEQFF. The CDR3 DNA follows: TGTGCCAGCAGCTTAGAGGGACAGGGCCTCAATGAGCAGTTCTTC.

This chain's CDR3 is CASSTSGNYNEQFF. The CDR3 DNA sequence: TGTGCCAGCAGCACCTCCGGGAACTACAATGAGCAGTTCTTC. The chain recombines TRBV28 with TRBJ2-1, with D maybe TRBD2 (5 bases). The V end was cut by 6 bases, the J end by 3 bases, with 12 bases between. Germline V gene lookup returns CDR1 MDHEN and CDR2 SYDVKM. This CDR3 has 14 amino acids. Full variable domain (outside the CDR3, taken from reference TRBV28 and TRBJ2-1): DVKVTQSSRYLVKRTGEKVFLECVQDMDHENMFWYRQDPGLGLRLIYFSYDVKMKEKGDIPEGYSVSREKKERFSLILESASTNQTSMYLCASSTSGNYNEQFFGPGTRLTVL.

Written as DNA, the CDR3 is TGTGCCAGCAGTTACGGACGAGAATATAGCAATCAGCCCCAGCATTTT. Translated, it gives CASSYGREYSNQPQHF. The chain is built from TRBV6-2 or TRBV6-3 and TRBJ1-5; D uncertain. The germline V gene has CDR1 MNHEY and CDR2 SVGEGT. The CDR3 length is 16 residues. V was cut by 2 bases and J by 0 bases, with 11 bases left in between.

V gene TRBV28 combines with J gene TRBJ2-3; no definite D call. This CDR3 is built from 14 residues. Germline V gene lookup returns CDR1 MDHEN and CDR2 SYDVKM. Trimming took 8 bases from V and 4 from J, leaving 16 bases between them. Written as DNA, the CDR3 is TGTGCCAGCCTTACCCCTCTCAACCCAGATACGCAGTATTTT. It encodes CASLTPLNPDTQYF.

The DNA for the CDR3 is TGCGCCAGCAGCTTAGACAGCCCCGGGACCCTCGTTAATTCACCCCTCCACTTT. This sequence encodes CASSLDSPGTLVNSPLHF. The chain couples TRBV4-1 to TRBJ1-6; possibly TRBD1 for D (5 bases). Germline CDR1 MGHRA, CDR2 YSYEKL. The CDR3 totals 18 residues. V was clipped by 5 bases and J by 6 bases, with 23 bases between them.

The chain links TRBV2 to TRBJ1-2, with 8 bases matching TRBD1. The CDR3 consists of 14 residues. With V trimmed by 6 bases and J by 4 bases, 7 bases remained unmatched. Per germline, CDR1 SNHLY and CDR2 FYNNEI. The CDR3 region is CASSQKTGAYGYTF. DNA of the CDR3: TGTGCCAGCAGCCAAAAGACAGGGGCCTATGGCTACACCTTC. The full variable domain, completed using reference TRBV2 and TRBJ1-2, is EPEVTQTPSHQVTQMGQEVILRCVPISNHLYFYWYRQILGQKVEFLVSFYNNEISEKSEIFDDQFSVERPDGSNFTLKIRSTKLEDSAMYFCASSQKTGAYGYTFGSGTRLTVV.

For the CDR3, the DNA is TGTGCCAGCAGCCTCTTAGAGCAGTACTTC. Amino acids: CASSLLEQYF. This chain joins TRBV12-3 or TRBV12-4 and TRBJ2-7, with D uncertain. The CDR3 loop spans 10 amino acids. Between the trimmed V and J ends, which lost 6 bases and 7 bases, there was a span of 7 bases.

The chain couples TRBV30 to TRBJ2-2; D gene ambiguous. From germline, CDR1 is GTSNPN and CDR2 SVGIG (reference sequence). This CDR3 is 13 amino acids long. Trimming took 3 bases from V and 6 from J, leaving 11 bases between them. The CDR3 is CAWRIQSPGELFF. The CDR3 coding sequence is TGTGCCTGGAGGATACAGTCCCCCGGGGAGCTGTTTTTT.

In DNA form, the CDR3 reads TGTGCCAGCAGCGCCGGGATAAGCTCCTACAATGAGCAGTTCTTC. Amino acids: CASSAGISSYNEQFF. This chain joins TRBV7-3 and TRBJ2-1, with TRBD2 as a possible D gene (5 bases). CDR1 is SGHTA, CDR2 FQGTGA, per germline. V dropped 5 bases and J dropped 0 bases, with 11 bases sitting between them. This CDR3 is 15 amino acids long.

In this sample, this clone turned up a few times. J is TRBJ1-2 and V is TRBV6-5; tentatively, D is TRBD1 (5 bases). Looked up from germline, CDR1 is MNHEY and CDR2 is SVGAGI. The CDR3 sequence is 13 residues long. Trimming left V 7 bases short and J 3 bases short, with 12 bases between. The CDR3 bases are TGTGCCAGCAACCGAAGGGGTGACTATGGCTACACCTTC. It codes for CASNRRGDYGYTF.

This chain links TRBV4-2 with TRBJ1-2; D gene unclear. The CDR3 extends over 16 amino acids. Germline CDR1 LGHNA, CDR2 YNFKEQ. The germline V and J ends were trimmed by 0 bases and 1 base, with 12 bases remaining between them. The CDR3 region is CASSQEATKSNYGYTF. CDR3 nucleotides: TGTGCCAGCAGCCAAGAGGCCACCAAAAGTAACTATGGCTACACCTTC.

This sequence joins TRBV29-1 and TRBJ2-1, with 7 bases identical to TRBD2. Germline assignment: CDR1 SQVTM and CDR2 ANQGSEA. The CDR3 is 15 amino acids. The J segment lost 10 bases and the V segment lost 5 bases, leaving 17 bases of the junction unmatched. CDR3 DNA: TGCAGCGTTCCCTCCATATCGGCGGGGGAAGTGGAGCAGTTCTTC. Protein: CSVPSISAGEVEQFF.

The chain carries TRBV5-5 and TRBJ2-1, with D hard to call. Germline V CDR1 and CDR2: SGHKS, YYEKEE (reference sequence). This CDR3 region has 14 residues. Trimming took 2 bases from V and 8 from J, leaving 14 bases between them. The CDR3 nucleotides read TGTGCCAGCAGCTTAGTGGGCACCGGCGATGAGCAGTTCTTC. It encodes CASSLVGTGDEQFF.

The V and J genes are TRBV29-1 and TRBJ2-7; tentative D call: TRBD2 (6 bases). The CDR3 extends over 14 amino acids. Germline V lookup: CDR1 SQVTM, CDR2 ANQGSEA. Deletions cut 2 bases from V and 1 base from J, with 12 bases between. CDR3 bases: TGCAGCGTTGAATTGTCAGGGAGGTCCTACGAGCAGTACTTC. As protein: CSVELSGRSYEQYF.

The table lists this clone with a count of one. The CDR3 coding sequence is TGTGCCAGCAGCTTAGGACAGGTAGATTCACCCCTCCACTTT. It specifies CASSLGQVDSPLHF. The V call is TRBV7-3, the J call TRBJ1-6; the match to TRBD1 covers 7 bases. The germline V gene has CDR1 SGHTA and CDR2 FQGTGA. The CDR3 sequence is 14 residues long. V gave up 2 bases and J gave up 8 bases; unmatched junction bases: 3.